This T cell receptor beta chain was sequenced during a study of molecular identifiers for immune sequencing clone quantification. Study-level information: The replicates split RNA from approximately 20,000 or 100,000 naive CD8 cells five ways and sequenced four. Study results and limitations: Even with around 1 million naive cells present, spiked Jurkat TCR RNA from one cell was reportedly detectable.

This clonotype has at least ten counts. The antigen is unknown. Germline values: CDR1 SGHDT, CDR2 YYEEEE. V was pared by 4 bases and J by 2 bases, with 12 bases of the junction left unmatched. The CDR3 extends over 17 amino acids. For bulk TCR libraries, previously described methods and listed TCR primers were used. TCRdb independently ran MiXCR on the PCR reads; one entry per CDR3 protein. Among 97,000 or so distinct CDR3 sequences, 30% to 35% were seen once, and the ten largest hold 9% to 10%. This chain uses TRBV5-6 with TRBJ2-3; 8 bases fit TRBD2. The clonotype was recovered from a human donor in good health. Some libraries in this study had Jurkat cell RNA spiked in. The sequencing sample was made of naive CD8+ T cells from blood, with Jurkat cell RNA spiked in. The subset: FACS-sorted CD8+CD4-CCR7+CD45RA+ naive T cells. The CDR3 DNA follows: TGTGCCAGCAGCCCCCCTGGACTAGCTGATTACACAGATACGCAGTATTTT. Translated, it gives CASSPPGLADYTDTQYF.